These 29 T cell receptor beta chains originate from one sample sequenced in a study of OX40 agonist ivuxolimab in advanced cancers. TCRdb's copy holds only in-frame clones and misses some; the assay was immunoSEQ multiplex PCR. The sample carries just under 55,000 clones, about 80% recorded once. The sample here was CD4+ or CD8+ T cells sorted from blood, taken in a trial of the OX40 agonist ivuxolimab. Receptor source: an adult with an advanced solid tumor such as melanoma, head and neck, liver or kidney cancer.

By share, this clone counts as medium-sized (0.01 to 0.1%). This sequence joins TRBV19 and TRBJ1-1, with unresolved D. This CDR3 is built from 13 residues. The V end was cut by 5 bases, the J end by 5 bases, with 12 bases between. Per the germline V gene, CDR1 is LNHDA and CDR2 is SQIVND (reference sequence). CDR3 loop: CASSLSAGTEAFF. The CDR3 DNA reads TGTGCCAGTAGTTTGTCAGCTGGAACTGAAGCTTTCTTT.

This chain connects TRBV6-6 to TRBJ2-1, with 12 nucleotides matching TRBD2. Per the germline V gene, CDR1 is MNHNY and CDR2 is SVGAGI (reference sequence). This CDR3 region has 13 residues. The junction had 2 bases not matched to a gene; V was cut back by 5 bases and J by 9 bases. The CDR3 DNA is TGTGCCAGCAGTACTAGCGGGGGGACTGAGCAGTTCTTC. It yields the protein CASSTSGGTEQFF.

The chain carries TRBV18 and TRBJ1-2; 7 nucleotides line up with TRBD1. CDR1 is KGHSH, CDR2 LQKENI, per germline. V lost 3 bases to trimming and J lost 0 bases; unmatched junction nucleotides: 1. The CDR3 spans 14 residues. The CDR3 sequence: CASSPDRTNYGYTF. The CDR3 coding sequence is TGTGCCAGCTCACCGGACAGGACTAACTATGGCTACACCTTC. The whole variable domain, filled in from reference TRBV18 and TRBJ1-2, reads NAGVMQNPRHLVRRRGQEARLRCSPMKGHSHVYWYRQLPEEGLKFMVYLQKENIIDESGMPKERFSAEFPKEGPSILRIQQVVRGDSAAYFCASSPDRTNYGYTFGSGTRLTVV.

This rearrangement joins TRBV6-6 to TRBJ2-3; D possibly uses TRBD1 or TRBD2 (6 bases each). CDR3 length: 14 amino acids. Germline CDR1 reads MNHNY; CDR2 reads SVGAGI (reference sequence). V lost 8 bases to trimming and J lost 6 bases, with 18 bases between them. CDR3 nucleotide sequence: TGTGCCAGCCACATAGGGGGGCCGGAGGATACGCAGTATTTT. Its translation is CASHIGGPEDTQYF.

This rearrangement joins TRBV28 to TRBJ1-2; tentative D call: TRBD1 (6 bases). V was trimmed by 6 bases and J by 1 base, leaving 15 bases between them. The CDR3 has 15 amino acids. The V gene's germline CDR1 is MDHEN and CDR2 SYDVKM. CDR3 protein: CASRGAAAGNYGYTF. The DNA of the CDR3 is TGTGCCAGCAGGGGGGCGGCGGCGGGTAACTATGGCTACACCTTC.

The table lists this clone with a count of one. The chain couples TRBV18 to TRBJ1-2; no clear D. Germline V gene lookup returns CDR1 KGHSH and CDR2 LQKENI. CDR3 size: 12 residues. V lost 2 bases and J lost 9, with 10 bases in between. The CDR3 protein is CASSPIAGSYTF. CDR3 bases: TGTGCCAGCTCACCAATCGCGGGGAGCTACACCTTC.

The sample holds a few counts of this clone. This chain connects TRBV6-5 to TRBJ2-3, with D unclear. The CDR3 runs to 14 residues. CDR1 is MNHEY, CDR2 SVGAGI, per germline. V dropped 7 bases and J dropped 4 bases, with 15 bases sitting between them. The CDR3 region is CASTRHSSADTQYF. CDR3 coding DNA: TGTGCCAGCACCAGACACTCCTCGGCAGATACGCAGTATTTT.

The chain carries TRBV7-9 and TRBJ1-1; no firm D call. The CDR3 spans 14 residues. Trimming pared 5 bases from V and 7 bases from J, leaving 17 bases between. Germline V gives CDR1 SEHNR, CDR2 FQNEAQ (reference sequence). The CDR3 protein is CASSHKNAGYEAFF. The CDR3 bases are TGTGCCAGCAGCCACAAAAACGCCGGATATGAAGCTTTCTTT.

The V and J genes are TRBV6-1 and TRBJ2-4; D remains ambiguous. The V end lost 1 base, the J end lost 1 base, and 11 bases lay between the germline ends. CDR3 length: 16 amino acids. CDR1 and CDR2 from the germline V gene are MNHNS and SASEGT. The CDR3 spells CASSEGTGAAKNIQYF. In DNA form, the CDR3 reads TGTGCCAGCAGTGAAGGGACCGGCGCGGCCAAAAACATTCAGTACTTC.

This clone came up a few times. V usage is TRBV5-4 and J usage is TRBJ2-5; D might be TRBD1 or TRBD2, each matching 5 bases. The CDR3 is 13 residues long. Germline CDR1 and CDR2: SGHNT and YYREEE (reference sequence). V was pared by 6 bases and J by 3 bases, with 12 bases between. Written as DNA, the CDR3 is TGTGCCAGCAACCCGGGGCCCAAAGAGACCCAGTACTTC. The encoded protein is CASNPGPKETQYF.

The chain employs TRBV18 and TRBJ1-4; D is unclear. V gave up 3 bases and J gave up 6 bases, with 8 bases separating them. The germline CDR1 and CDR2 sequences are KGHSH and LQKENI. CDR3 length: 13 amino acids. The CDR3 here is CASSPREHEKLFF. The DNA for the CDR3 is TGTGCCAGCTCACCCCGGGAGCATGAAAAACTGTTTTTT.

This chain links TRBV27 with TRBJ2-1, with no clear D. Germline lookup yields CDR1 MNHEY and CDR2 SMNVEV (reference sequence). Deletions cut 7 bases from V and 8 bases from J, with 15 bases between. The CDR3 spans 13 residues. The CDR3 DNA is TGTGCCAGCACCCTTCTAGGTCGGGATGAGCAGTTCTTC. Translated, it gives CASTLLGRDEQFF.

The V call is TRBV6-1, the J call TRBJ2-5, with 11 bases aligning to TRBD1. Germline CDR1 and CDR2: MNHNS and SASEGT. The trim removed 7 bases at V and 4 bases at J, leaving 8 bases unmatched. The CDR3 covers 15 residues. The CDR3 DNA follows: TGTGCCAGCACCCGCCGGACAGGGGGCAGAGAGACCCAGTACTTC. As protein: CASTRRTGGRETQYF.

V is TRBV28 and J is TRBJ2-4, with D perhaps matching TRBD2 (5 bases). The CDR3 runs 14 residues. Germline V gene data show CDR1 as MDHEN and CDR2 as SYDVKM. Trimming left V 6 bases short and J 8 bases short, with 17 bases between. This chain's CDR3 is CASRPPSGGDIQYF. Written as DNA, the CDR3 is TGTGCCAGCAGGCCTCCCTCAGGAGGCGACATTCAGTACTTC.

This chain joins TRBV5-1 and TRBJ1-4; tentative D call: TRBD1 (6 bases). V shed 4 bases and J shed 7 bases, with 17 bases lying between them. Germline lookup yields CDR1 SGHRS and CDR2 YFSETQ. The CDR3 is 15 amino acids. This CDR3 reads CASSLEGRGGEKLFF. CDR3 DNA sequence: TGCGCCAGCAGCCTGGAAGGGAGGGGGGGTGAAAAACTGTTTTTT.

DNA for the CDR3: TGTGCCAGCAGTTTAGGGACAGGGGGCCCCCGGGACAATGAGCAGTTCTTC. It translates to CASSLGTGGPRDNEQFF. This chain joins TRBV28 and TRBJ2-1, with 12 positions matching TRBD1. The trim removed 2 bases at V and 5 bases at J, leaving 7 bases unmatched. This CDR3 region has 17 residues. Germline V gene data show CDR1 as MDHEN and CDR2 as SYDVKM.

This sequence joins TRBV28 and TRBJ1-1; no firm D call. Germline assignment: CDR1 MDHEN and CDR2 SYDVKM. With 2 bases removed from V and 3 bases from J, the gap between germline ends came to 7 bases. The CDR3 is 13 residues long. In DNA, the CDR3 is TGTGCCAGCAGTTTAGGCAGGCACACTGAAGCTTTCTTT. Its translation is CASSLGRHTEAFF.

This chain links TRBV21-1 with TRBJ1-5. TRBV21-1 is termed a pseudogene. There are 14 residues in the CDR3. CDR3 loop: CASSKGGHARPSHF. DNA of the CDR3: TGTGCCAGCAGCAAAGGGGGTCACGCTCGGCCCTCTCATTTT.

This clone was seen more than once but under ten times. The CDR3: CASSMVPGQPQHF. CDR3 in DNA: TGTGCCAGCAGTATGGTACCGGGCCAGCCCCAGCATTTT. V usage is TRBV28 and J usage is TRBJ1-5; D gene ambiguous. The CDR3 covers 13 residues. Germline V lookup: CDR1 MDHEN, CDR2 SYDVKM. Trimming cost V 5 bases and J 7 bases, with 12 bases left between them.

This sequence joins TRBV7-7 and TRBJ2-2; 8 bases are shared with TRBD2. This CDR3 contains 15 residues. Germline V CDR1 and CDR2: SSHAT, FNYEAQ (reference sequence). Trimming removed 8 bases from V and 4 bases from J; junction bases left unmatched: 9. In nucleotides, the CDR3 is TGTGCCAGCGGCCCCATAGCGGGGCCCACCGGGGAGCTGTTTTTT. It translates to CASGPIAGPTGELFF.

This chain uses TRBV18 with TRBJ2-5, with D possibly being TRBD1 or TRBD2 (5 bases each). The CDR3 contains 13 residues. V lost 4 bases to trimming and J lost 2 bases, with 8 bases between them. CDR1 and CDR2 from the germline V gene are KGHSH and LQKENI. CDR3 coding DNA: TGTGCCAGCTCACGGGACCCACAAGAGACCCAGTACTTC. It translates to CASSRDPQETQYF.

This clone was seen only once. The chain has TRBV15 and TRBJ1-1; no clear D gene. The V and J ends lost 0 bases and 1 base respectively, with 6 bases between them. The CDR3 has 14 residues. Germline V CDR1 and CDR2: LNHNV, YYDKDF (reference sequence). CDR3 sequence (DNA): TGTGCCACCAGCAGAGATTGGGAGAACACTGAAGCTTTCTTT. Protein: CATSRDWENTEAFF.

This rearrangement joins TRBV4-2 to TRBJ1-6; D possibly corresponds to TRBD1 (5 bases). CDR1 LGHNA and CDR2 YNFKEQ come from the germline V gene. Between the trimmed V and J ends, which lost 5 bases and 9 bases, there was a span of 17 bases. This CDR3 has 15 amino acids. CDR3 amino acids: CASSLVSQGGSPLHF. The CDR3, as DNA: TGTGCCAGCAGCTTAGTGTCTCAGGGAGGTTCACCCCTCCACTTT.

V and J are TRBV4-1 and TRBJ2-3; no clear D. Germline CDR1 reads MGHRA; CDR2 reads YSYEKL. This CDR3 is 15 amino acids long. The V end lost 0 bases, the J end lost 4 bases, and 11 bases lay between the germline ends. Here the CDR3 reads CASSQEPQRSDTQYF. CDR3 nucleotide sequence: TGCGCCAGCAGCCAAGAACCCCAAAGGTCAGATACGCAGTATTTT.

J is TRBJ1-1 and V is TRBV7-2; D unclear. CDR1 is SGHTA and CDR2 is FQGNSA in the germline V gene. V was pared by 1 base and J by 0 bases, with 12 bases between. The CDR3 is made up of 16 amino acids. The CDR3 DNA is TGTGCCAGCAGCTTAGGCGCCGGGCTTCTGAACACTGAAGCTTTCTTT. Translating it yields CASSLGAGLLNTEAFF.

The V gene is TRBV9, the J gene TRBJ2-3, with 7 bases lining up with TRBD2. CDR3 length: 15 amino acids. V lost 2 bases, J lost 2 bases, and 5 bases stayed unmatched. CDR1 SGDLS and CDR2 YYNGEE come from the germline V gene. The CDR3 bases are TGTGCCAGCAGCGTCTCTAGCGGCTACACAGATACGCAGTATTTT. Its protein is CASSVSSGYTDTQYF.

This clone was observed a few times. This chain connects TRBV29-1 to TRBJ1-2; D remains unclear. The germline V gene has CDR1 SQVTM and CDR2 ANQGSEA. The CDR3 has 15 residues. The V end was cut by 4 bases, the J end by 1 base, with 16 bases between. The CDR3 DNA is TGCAGCGTTGCCAGATCCGCAGGCGGTAACTATGGCTACACCTTC. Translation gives CSVARSAGGNYGYTF. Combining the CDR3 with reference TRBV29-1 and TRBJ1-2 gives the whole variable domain SAVISQKPSRDICQRGTSLTIQCQVDSQVTMMFWYRQQPGQSLTLIATANQGSEATYESGFVIDKFPISRPNLTFSTLTVSNMSPEDSSIYLCSVARSAGGNYGYTFGSGTRLTVV.

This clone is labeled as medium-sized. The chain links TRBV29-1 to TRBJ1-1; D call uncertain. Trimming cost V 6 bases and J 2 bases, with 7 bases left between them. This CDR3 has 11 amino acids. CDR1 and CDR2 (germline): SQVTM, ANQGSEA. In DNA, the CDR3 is TGCAGCGTCAGAGCTAACACTGAAGCTTTCTTT. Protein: CSVRANTEAFF.

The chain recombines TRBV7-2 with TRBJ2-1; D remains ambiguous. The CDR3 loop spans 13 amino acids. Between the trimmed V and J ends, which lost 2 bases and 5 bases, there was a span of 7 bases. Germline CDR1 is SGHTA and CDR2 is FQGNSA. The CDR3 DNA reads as TGTGCCAGCAGCTTACGGCTGAACAATGAGCAGTTCTTC. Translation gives CASSLRLNNEQFF.